The present TCR beta chain was sequenced within a study of blood T cell repertoires in COVID-19. Sequenced by immunoSEQ multiplex PCR; TCRdb stores in-frame clones only, minus some. The sample has roughly 400,000 clones; approximately 87% are singletons. The table lists this clone with a few counts. The length of the CDR3 is 17 residues. The germline gives CDR1 LGHNA, CDR2 YSLEER. V gave up 0 bases and J gave up 7 bases; unmatched junction bases: 10. The sample comprised PBMCs or T cells enriched from blood (not recorded which). The receptor's source is a woman aged 50 to 60 who had recovered from COVID-19. The chain uses TRBV4-3 and TRBJ1-4, with TRBD1 identical over 8 bases. The CDR3 spells CASSQDLPRGLGEKLFF. CDR3 nucleotide sequence: TGCGCCAGCAGCCAAGATCTCCCCAGGGGGCTTGGTGAAAAACTGTTTTTT.